This T cell receptor (beta chain) was identified in a study of blood T cell repertoires in COVID-19. Study-wide background: Sample material is recorded as cDNA or gDNA derived from T cells, B-cell-depleted T cells, or PBMCs.

TCRdb's copy holds only in-frame clones and misses some; the assay was immunoSEQ multiplex PCR. There are some 320,000 clones in the sample; about 85% occur only once, and under 2% lies in the top ten. With respect to this clone: The junction shows a germline mismatch at one end, possibly a read error.

This CDR3 contains 16 residues. Germline V gives CDR1 SSHAT, CDR2 FNYEAQ (reference sequence). This clonotype was obtained from a woman aged 25 to 39 who had been exposed to COVID-19. The sample was PBMCs or T cells enriched from blood (not recorded which). This chain uses TRBV7-7 with TRBJ1-2; 9 bases map to TRBD1. The CDR3 protein is CASSLSHSPTGGGYTF. The CDR3 DNA follows: TGTGCTAGCAGCTTATCCCATTCCCCGACAGGGGGAGGCTACACCTTC.